A single sample gave rise to the 24 T cell receptor beta chains below, sequenced in a study of early stage breast cancer tumors. Some clones are missing from TCRdb's copy, which holds only in-frame ones; the method was immunoSEQ multiplex PCR. In the table there are over 11,000 clones, approximately 80% of which are singletons. The source material was normal breast tissue next to the tumor. These receptors all come from a person aged 45-60 years with breast cancer.

V and J are TRBV2 and TRBJ1-4; D is unclear. Per the germline V gene, CDR1 is SNHLY and CDR2 is FYNNEI. The CDR3 is 15 residues long. Trimming stripped 5 bases from V and 5 bases from J, with 15 bases between. As DNA, the CDR3 is TGTGCCAGCAGTCGACTCGACCGACGGAATGAAAAACTGTTTTTT. Amino acids: CASSRLDRRNEKLFF. Full variable domain (missing parts from reference TRBV2 and TRBJ1-4): EPEVTQTPSHQVTQMGQEVILRCVPISNHLYFYWYRQILGQKVEFLVSFYNNEISEKSEIFDDQFSVERPDGSNFTLKIRSTKLEDSAMYFCASSRLDRRNEKLFFGSGTQLSVL.

This clone has only one observation. The chain recombines TRBV28 with TRBJ2-7, with TRBD1 as a possible D gene (5 bases). Germline CDR1 MDHEN, CDR2 SYDVKM. This CDR3 region has 12 residues. V lost 7 bases, J lost 4 bases, and 11 bases lay in between. The CDR3 DNA reads TGTGCCAGCACAGGGCGATTTTACGAGCAGTACTTC. It specifies CASTGRFYEQYF.

The gene calls are TRBV4-2 and TRBJ2-2; 10 bases are shared with TRBD1. The germline CDR1 and CDR2 sequences are LGHNA and YNFKEQ. CDR3 length equals 15 residues. V was clipped by 4 bases and J by 5 bases; unmatched bases: 4. The CDR3 nucleotides are TGTGCCAGCAGCCCTAGACAGGGGGCGACCGGGGAGCTGTTTTTT. Protein: CASSPRQGATGELFF.

This chain uses TRBV9 with TRBJ2-7, with 7 nucleotides matching TRBD1. V lost 3 bases, J lost 2 bases, and 8 bases stayed unmatched. CDR3 length: 15 residues. Germline V lookup: CDR1 SGDLS, CDR2 YYNGEE. The CDR3 nucleotides are TGTGCCAGCAGCGCTGGGACAGATTTAACCTACGAGCAGTACTTC. Encoded protein: CASSAGTDLTYEQYF.

The chain combines TRBV19 with TRBJ1-2; D gene unclear. The ends were cut back, 1 base at V and 3 bases at J, with 15 bases in the middle. The germline V gene encodes CDR1 LNHDA and CDR2 SQIVND (reference sequence). There are 16 residues in the CDR3. CDR3 in amino acids: CASSIAAAEGHYGYTF. The CDR3 DNA sequence: TGTGCCAGTAGTATAGCAGCGGCAGAAGGGCACTATGGCTACACCTTC.

This clone was detected once. J is TRBJ2-5 and V is TRBV7-2; TRBD2 matches at 13 bases. Losses at the gene ends were 5 bases for V and 4 bases for J; bases not matched to a gene: 7. Germline V gives CDR1 SGHTA, CDR2 FQGNSA. This CDR3 spans 16 amino acids. The CDR3 region has the DNA TGTGCCAGCAGCCCCCGTCGACTAGCGGGGGGAGAGACCCAGTACTTC. Protein: CASSPRRLAGGETQYF.

The chain recombines TRBV6-1 with TRBJ2-1; D is possibly TRBD2 (6 bases). The germline V gene has CDR1 MNHNS and CDR2 SASEGT. The CDR3 totals 15 residues. V was clipped by 2 bases and J by 2 bases, with 10 bases between them. The CDR3: CASSESGGTYNEQFF. DNA of the CDR3: TGTGCCAGCAGTGAATCGGGCGGGACCTACAATGAGCAGTTCTTC.

V and J are TRBV27 and TRBJ1-6, with D perhaps TRBD1 (6 bases). This CDR3 has 16 residues. V was pared by 6 bases and J by 6 bases, with 18 bases between. Germline lookup yields CDR1 MNHEY and CDR2 SMNVEV (reference sequence). CDR3 amino acids: CASRGSGGRPNSPLHF. The CDR3 region has the DNA TGTGCCAGCAGGGGCTCGGGGGGCAGGCCTAATTCACCCCTCCACTTT.

The rearrangement uses TRBV4-2 and TRBJ2-1; the match to TRBD2 covers 7 bases. The CDR3 is made up of 16 amino acids. V was clipped by 0 bases and J by 4 bases; unmatched bases: 6. Germline lookup yields CDR1 LGHNA and CDR2 YNFKEQ. The CDR3 region is CASSQDDVGGYNEQFF. CDR3 DNA sequence: TGTGCCAGCAGCCAAGATGATGTCGGGGGGTACAATGAGCAGTTCTTC.

The gene calls are TRBV28 and TRBJ2-7, with TRBD1 matching over 12 bases. From germline, CDR1 is MDHEN and CDR2 SYDVKM. The CDR3 loop spans 15 amino acids. Trimming at V came to 7 bases and at J to 6 bases, leaving 10 bases not matched to a gene. The CDR3 region is CASKFTGQGAGEQYF. In DNA form, the CDR3 reads TGTGCCAGCAAGTTTACGGGACAGGGGGCTGGCGAGCAGTACTTC.

This chain joins TRBV9 and TRBJ2-2; possible D gene TRBD2, 6 bases. This CDR3 contains 15 residues. The V gene lost 0 bases and the J gene lost 5 bases, with 11 bases spanning the gap. Germline-derived CDR1 and CDR2 are SGDLS and YYNGEE. CDR3 bases: TGTGCCAGCAGCGTAGTGGAGGGTTGGACCGGGGAGCTGTTTTTT. This gives the protein CASSVVEGWTGELFF. The full variable domain, its missing parts supplied by reference TRBV9 and TRBJ2-2, is DSGVTQTPKHLITATGQRVTLRCSPRSGDLSVYWYQQSLDQGLQFLIQYYNGEERAKGNILERFSAQQFPDLHSELNLSSLELGDSALYFCASSVVEGWTGELFFGEGSRLTVL.

The CDR3 sequence: CASSLQGAQNGYTF. The DNA for the CDR3 is TGTGCCAGCAGTTTACAGGGGGCGCAAAATGGCTACACCTTC. The genes are TRBV28 and TRBJ1-2; 8 bases match TRBD1. Trimming took 2 bases from V and 6 from J; bases not matched to a gene: 5. Germline-derived CDR1 and CDR2 are MDHEN and SYDVKM. The CDR3 runs 14 residues.

The rearrangement links TRBV6-6 to TRBJ1-4; 9 bases are shared with TRBD1. Trimming removed 5 bases from V and 3 bases from J; junction bases left unmatched: 4. Germline V gene sequence: CDR1 MNHNY, CDR2 SVGAGI (reference sequence). CDR3 length: 15 amino acids. As DNA, the CDR3 is TGTGCCAGCAGTAACGGACAGGGGCCTAATGAAAAACTGTTTTTT. The encoded protein is CASSNGQGPNEKLFF.

The gene calls are TRBV7-2 and TRBJ2-3, with no clear D. CDR3 length: 17 amino acids. The V end lost 2 bases, the J end lost 1 base, and 16 bases lay between the germline ends. From germline, CDR1 is SGHTA and CDR2 FQGNSA. CDR3 amino acids: CASSLQSSVGGTDTQYF. CDR3 in DNA: TGTGCCAGCAGCTTACAGTCGAGCGTTGGAGGCACAGATACGCAGTATTTT.

V is TRBV10-1 and J is TRBJ2-7, with 12 bases aligning to TRBD1. This CDR3 is built from 14 residues. Per the germline V gene, CDR1 is WNHNN and CDR2 is SYGVQD (reference sequence). V lost 4 bases to trimming and J lost 6 bases; unmatched junction nucleotides: 4. This CDR3 reads CASSAGTGGLEQYF. The CDR3 coding sequence is TGCGCCAGCAGTGCCGGGACAGGGGGCCTCGAGCAGTACTTC.

This sequence joins TRBV29-1 and TRBJ2-3, with D possibly TRBD1 on 6 matching bases. The CDR3 contains 13 residues. Deletions cut 1 base from V and 6 bases from J, with 11 bases between. Per the germline V gene, CDR1 is SQVTM and CDR2 is ANQGSEA. CDR3 sequence reads: CSVEGGPRDTQYF. The CDR3, as DNA: TGCAGCGTTGAAGGGGGGCCTAGGGATACGCAGTATTTT.

The genes are TRBV4-1 and TRBJ1-4; 9 bases align to TRBD1. Germline assignment: CDR1 MGHRA and CDR2 YSYEKL. V dropped 1 base and J dropped 8; count of bases not matched to a gene: 2. The CDR3 is 14 amino acids. This CDR3 is CASSQGTGDEKLFF. In DNA, the CDR3 is TGCGCCAGCAGCCAAGGGACAGGGGACGAAAAACTGTTTTTT.

This clone appeared a single time. The rearrangement links TRBV19 to TRBJ2-5, with a possible D match to TRBD1 (6 bases). CDR3 size: 13 residues. Germline loops: CDR1 LNHDA, CDR2 SQIVND (reference sequence). V was pared by 5 bases and J by 0 bases, with 7 bases between. Written as DNA, the CDR3 is TGTGCCAGTAGTGACAGGTACCAAGAGACCCAGTACTTC. Its protein is CASSDRYQETQYF.

The gene calls are TRBV4-1 and TRBJ2-3; D may be TRBD2 (5 bases). The CDR3 runs to 15 residues. CDR1 and CDR2 from the germline V gene are MGHRA and YSYEKL. V shed 1 base and J shed 3 bases, with 11 bases lying between them. The CDR3 protein is CASSQGGFRTDTQYF. The CDR3 DNA follows: TGCGCCAGCAGCCAAGGAGGGTTCCGGACAGATACGCAGTATTTT.

V gene TRBV29-1 combines with J gene TRBJ1-2; 8 bases are a match to TRBD1. There are 14 residues in the CDR3. Trimming cost V 3 bases and J 7 bases; bases outside gene matches: 10. From germline, CDR1 is SQVTM and CDR2 ANQGSEA. For the CDR3, the DNA is TGCAGCGTTGACCTCCAGGGGGCGTCTAGTGGCTACACCTTC. Translated, it gives CSVDLQGASSGYTF.

This clone was seen a few times. V is TRBV6-5 and J is TRBJ2-3; D is unresolved. The V gene's germline CDR1 is MNHEY and CDR2 SVGAGI. The CDR3 runs to 14 residues. The V and J ends lost 2 bases and 7 bases respectively, with 13 bases between them. The CDR3 reads CASSYRASSNTQYF. The CDR3 DNA sequence: TGTGCCAGCAGTTACAGGGCCTCCAGCAATACGCAGTATTTT.

The gene calls are TRBV27 and TRBJ1-2; D gene ambiguous. V was pared by 4 bases and J by 4 bases, with 13 bases between. This CDR3 is built from 14 residues. Germline values: CDR1 MNHEY, CDR2 SMNVEV (reference sequence). CDR3 loop: CASSYKVSVYGYTF. As DNA, the CDR3 is TGTGCCAGCAGTTATAAGGTGTCGGTCTATGGCTACACCTTC.

This chain uses TRBV6-6 with TRBJ1-2, with D uncertain. This CDR3 is built from 15 residues. V was cut by 6 bases and J by 2 bases, with 16 bases left in between. Germline V gene sequence: CDR1 MNHNY, CDR2 SVGAGI (reference sequence). CDR3 sequence: CASSTLSLPNYGYTF. The CDR3 DNA follows: TGTGCCAGCAGCACCTTATCTTTACCCAACTATGGCTACACCTTC.

This sequence joins TRBV15 and TRBJ2-3; D uncertain. V gave up 1 base and J gave up 2 bases, with 10 bases separating them. Germline-derived CDR1 and CDR2 are LNHNV and YYDKDF (reference sequence). The CDR3 spans 15 residues. CDR3 residues: CATSRAKGFTDTQYF. The DNA of the CDR3 is TGTGCCACCAGCAGAGCGAAGGGTTTCACAGATACGCAGTATTTT.